The 22 T cell receptor beta chains in this list originate from one sample, sequenced in a study of cytomegalovirus exposure and HLA in healthy donors. The PCR had 60 Vbeta and 13 Jbeta primers. TCRdb's table, derived via immunoSEQ multiplex PCR, lists solely in-frame clones and lacks some. Of roughly 230,000 clones detected, around 90% appear once; the ten largest clones hold roughly 1.5%. The sequenced sample consisted of PBMCs. Receptors were obtained from a girl aged 2 to 9 in good health and CMV-seronegative.

V is TRBV9 and J is TRBJ2-1; TRBD2 might be the D (7 bases). Germline CDR1 SGDLS, CDR2 YYNGEE. This CDR3 is built from 18 residues. V lost 7 bases to trimming and J lost 4 bases, with 27 bases between them. CDR3 sequence: CASGGGQVYGLEYNEQFF. The CDR3 nucleotides read TGTGCCAGCGGGGGGGGCCAGGTGTACGGACTAGAATACAATGAGCAGTTCTTC.

The chain uses TRBV30 and TRBJ2-1, with 8 positions matching TRBD1. CDR3 length equals 15 residues. Germline CDR1 is GTSNPN and CDR2 is SVGIG (reference sequence). V was pared by 0 bases and J by 8 bases, with 9 bases of the junction left unmatched. The CDR3 coding sequence is TGTGCCTGGAGTGTACGGGCAGGGGGCATGGATGAGCAGTTCTTC. Protein: CAWSVRAGGMDEQFF.

The V gene is TRBV30, the J gene TRBJ2-3; TRBD1 is a possible D gene (6 bases). Germline CDR1 and CDR2: GTSNPN and SVGIG (reference sequence). Trimming left V 7 bases short and J 0 bases short, with 14 bases between. The CDR3 is made up of 14 amino acids. This chain's CDR3 is CALDSLFSTDTQYF. The CDR3 DNA reads as TGTGCCTTGGACAGTCTCTTTAGCACAGATACGCAGTATTTT.

This sequence joins TRBV6-1 and TRBJ2-1, with TRBD2 as a possible D gene (6 bases). V was shortened by 7 bases and J by 3 bases, with 16 bases between the two germline ends. The germline gives CDR1 MNHNS, CDR2 SASEGT. The CDR3 spans 15 residues. This chain's CDR3 is CASIPEQDYYNEQFF. Written as DNA, the CDR3 is TGTGCCAGCATCCCAGAACAGGACTACTACAATGAGCAGTTCTTC.

The V gene is TRBV5-4, the J gene TRBJ2-1, with TRBD1 as a possible D gene (5 bases). This CDR3 has 12 residues. Germline V gene data show CDR1 as SGHNT and CDR2 as YYREEE (reference sequence). V was shortened by 0 bases and J by 14 bases, with 12 bases between the two germline ends. DNA of the CDR3: TGTGCCAGCAGCTTGGATGAACAGGCAAAGTTCTTC. Its protein is CASSLDEQAKFF.

The chain combines TRBV7-3 with TRBJ2-7, with TRBD2 as a possible D gene (6 bases). Between the trimmed V and J ends, which lost 1 base and 3 bases, there was a span of 16 bases. The CDR3 runs to 16 residues. Germline CDR1 reads SGHTA; CDR2 reads FQGTGA. CDR3 coding DNA: TGTGCCAGCAGCTTAAGGCCGGGACTCGACCTCTACGAGCAGTACTTC. Amino acids: CASSLRPGLDLYEQYF.

This chain links TRBV2 with TRBJ2-7; TRBD2 matches at 7 bases. The CDR3 spans 12 residues. Trimming took 8 bases from V and 3 from J; bases not matched to a gene: 4. Germline V gene data show CDR1 as SNHLY and CDR2 as FYNNEI. CDR3 DNA: TGTGCCAGCGGGGCGGGAGACTACGAGCAGTACTTC. Translating gives CASGAGDYEQYF. Variable domain in full (rest from reference TRBV2 and TRBJ2-7): EPEVTQTPSHQVTQMGQEVILRCVPISNHLYFYWYRQILGQKVEFLVSFYNNEISEKSEIFDDQFSVERPDGSNFTLKIRSTKLEDSAMYFCASGAGDYEQYFGPGTRLTVT.

The rearrangement uses TRBV20-1 and TRBJ2-1; possibly TRBD2 for D (5 bases). Germline V gene sequence: CDR1 DFQATT, CDR2 SNEGSKA (reference sequence). The CDR3 is made up of 11 amino acids. Trimming stripped 6 bases from V and 10 bases from J, with 13 bases between. CDR3 sequence: CSAGIRLEQFF. Written as DNA, the CDR3 is TGCAGTGCCGGGATTCGTTTAGAGCAGTTCTTC.

The chain is built from TRBV27 and TRBJ2-3; 7 bases are shared with TRBD2. CDR3 length: 14 amino acids. CDR1 MNHEY and CDR2 SMNVEV come from the germline V gene (reference sequence). The V gene end was trimmed by 4 bases and the J gene end by 8 bases; junction bases not matched to a gene: 9. The CDR3 is CASSWDSGGGTQYF. As DNA, the CDR3 is TGTGCCAGCAGTTGGGACTCGGGGGGTGGTACGCAGTATTTT.

This clone has only a few counts. This sequence joins TRBV6-5 and TRBJ1-1; D gene uncertain. V lost 6 bases, J lost 8 bases, and 13 bases lay in between. CDR1 is MNHEY, CDR2 SVGAGI, per germline. CDR3 size: 12 residues. CDR3 in DNA: TGTGCCAGCAGAAGCGGTCTAGGAGAAGCTTTCTTT. Amino acid sequence: CASRSGLGEAFF.

The chain is built from TRBV6-5 and TRBJ2-3; the match to TRBD2 covers 8 bases. The junction had 10 bases not matched to a gene; V was cut back by 7 bases and J by 10 bases. Germline CDR1 is MNHEY and CDR2 is SVGAGI. The CDR3 is 13 amino acids. The CDR3 DNA sequence: TGTGCCAGCACAGGGCTAGCGGGTCGGGCGCAGTATTTT. Its translation: CASTGLAGRAQYF.

This chain uses TRBV27 with TRBJ1-1; possibly TRBD1 for D (5 bases). The CDR3 covers 13 residues. V shed 7 bases and J shed 0 bases, with 9 bases lying between them. Germline loops: CDR1 MNHEY, CDR2 SMNVEV (reference sequence). CDR3 loop: CASTRDLNTEAFF. The CDR3 DNA follows: TGTGCCAGCACCAGGGACTTGAACACTGAAGCTTTCTTT.

This clone occurred a few times. This sequence joins TRBV5-6 and TRBJ1-2; D might be TRBD1 (6 bases). The CDR3 covers 16 residues. Looked up from germline, CDR1 is SGHDT and CDR2 is YYEEEE. V lost 0 bases and J lost 4, with 16 bases in between. The CDR3 region is CASSLGHLDSLYGYTF. DNA for the CDR3: TGTGCCAGCAGCTTGGGTCATTTGGACAGCCTCTATGGCTACACCTTC. Variable domain in full (rest from reference TRBV5-6 and TRBJ1-2): DAGVTQSPTHLIKTRGQQVTLRCSPKSGHDTVSWYQQALGQGPQFIFQYYEEEERQRGNFPDRFSGHQFPNYSSELNVNALLLGDSALYLCASSLGHLDSLYGYTFGSGTRLTVV.

The rearrangement joins TRBV5-6 to TRBJ2-1; D is unclear. V lost 6 bases, J lost 7 bases, and 20 bases lay in between. The CDR3 length is 15 residues. Germline CDR1 and CDR2: SGHDT and YYEEEE. The CDR3 here is CASIPRGFRKNEQFF. The CDR3 nucleotides are TGTGCCAGCATCCCTCGAGGCTTCAGAAAGAATGAGCAGTTCTTC.

The chain links TRBV19 to TRBJ1-2; D not certain. Per germline, CDR1 LNHDA and CDR2 SQIVND (reference sequence). The V gene lost 3 bases and the J gene lost 4 bases, with 9 bases spanning the gap. This CDR3 region has 13 residues. CDR3 coding DNA: TGTGCCAGTAGTATTTCCGCTATCTATGGCTACACCTTC. It codes for CASSISAIYGYTF.

J is TRBJ2-3 and V is TRBV5-4, with TRBD2 identical over 9 bases. CDR1 is SGHNT, CDR2 YYREEE, per germline (reference sequence). Germline trimming cut 0 bases from V and 5 bases from J; bases unmatched to any gene: 19. CDR3 length: 20 amino acids. CDR3 region: CASSLGGAVWGGRGRDTQYF. DNA for the CDR3: TGTGCCAGCAGCTTGGGTGGGGCTGTGTGGGGCGGGAGGGGTAGAGATACGCAGTATTTT.

The chain has TRBV6-6 and TRBJ2-7; D perhaps matches TRBD1 (6 bases). Germline V CDR1 and CDR2: MNHNY, SVGAGI (reference sequence). The CDR3 consists of 16 residues. Trimming stripped 6 bases from V and 0 bases from J, with 18 bases between. CDR3 bases: TGTGCCAGCAGCCGTCGGACAGCCATTAGCTCCTACGAGCAGTACTTC. Translating gives CASSRRTAISSYEQYF.

The chain combines TRBV6-1 with TRBJ2-1; 7 nucleotides line up with TRBD2. The germline CDR1 and CDR2 sequences are MNHNS and SASEGT. The CDR3 is made up of 15 amino acids. Trimming removed 6 bases from V and 7 bases from J; junction bases left unmatched: 12. The CDR3 spells CASRGRVIGENEQFF. The DNA for the CDR3 is TGTGCCAGCAGGGGGAGGGTGATCGGAGAGAATGAGCAGTTCTTC.

The table lists this clone with a count of one. One end of the junction is discordant with germline, which a read error may explain. The chain couples TRBV2 to TRBJ2-7; 8 bases align to TRBD1. The CDR3 loop spans 14 amino acids. Germline CDR1 and CDR2: SNHLY and FYNNEI. The DNA for the CDR3 is TGTGCCAGCAGTGAGGTGGACAGGGCTGGCGAGCAGTATTTC. Protein sequence: CASSEVDRAGEQYF.

This clone was counted once. This sequence joins TRBV10-3 and TRBJ2-5; 7 nucleotides agree with TRBD1. The CDR3 contains 13 residues. V lost 9 bases and J lost 0; bases outside the gene matches: 4. Germline values: CDR1 ENHRY, CDR2 SYGVKD. The CDR3, as DNA: TGTGCCATTAAGGGGGCGTACCAAGAGACCCAGTACTTC. Protein product: CAIKGAYQETQYF.

This rearrangement joins TRBV11-2 to TRBJ2-3, with TRBD2 identical over 10 bases. Trimming cost V 1 base and J 4 bases; bases outside gene matches: 14. Germline V gives CDR1 SGHAT, CDR2 FQNNGV. This CDR3 is built from 19 residues. The CDR3 region is CASSLGSLWASGSSDTQYF. The CDR3 region has the DNA TGTGCCAGCAGCTTAGGGAGTCTTTGGGCTAGCGGGAGTTCAGATACGCAGTATTTT.

The CDR3 region has the DNA TGTGCCAGCAGCTTAGGGGGTCTCGGCAGGGGTGACCAATCCACAGATACGCAGTATTTT. It yields the protein CASSLGGLGRGDQSTDTQYF. This chain links TRBV7-8 with TRBJ2-3; the D gene is possibly TRBD1 (6 bases). Germline V CDR1 and CDR2: SGHVS, FQNEAQ. The germline V and J ends were trimmed by 1 base and 2 bases, with 25 bases remaining between them. This CDR3 region has 20 residues.